One sample yielded the 30 T cell receptor beta chains listed below, sequenced in a study of blood T cell repertoires in COVID-19 (TCRdb year 2020). Library preparation was by the immunoSEQ multiplex PCR assay. TCRdb carries this immuneACCESS record with in-frame sequences only. Its versions omit some clonotypes, under half of them owing to an unresolved V gene in the studies checked, with the rest unexplained. In all, the sample holds 65,000 to 95,000 clones, and 87% of those were seen once. The top ten clones comprise more than 7.5% of the sample. The specimen sequenced was peripheral blood. The receptors come from a man aged 25-45 years with acute or convalescent COVID-19.

The chain employs TRBV7-3 and TRBJ2-5, with TRBD2 matching over 7 bases. Trimming removed 2 bases from V and 2 bases from J; junction bases left unmatched: 11. CDR1 and CDR2 from the germline V gene are SGHTA and FQGTGA. The CDR3 covers 17 residues. CDR3 in amino acids: CASSLSGGGPRQETQYF. As DNA, the CDR3 is TGTGCCAGCAGCTTATCTGGGGGAGGGCCGCGTCAAGAGACCCAGTACTTC.

This rearrangement joins TRBV21-1 to TRBJ2-7; the table gives TRBD1 as D, unverified against the DNA. TRBV21-1 is marked as a pseudogene. The CDR3 spans 14 residues. This CDR3 reads CASWNGTGEYEQYF. DNA of the CDR3: TGTGCCTCATGGAACGGGACAGGGGAATACGAGCAGTACTTC.

This rearrangement joins TRBV30 to TRBJ2-1, with a tentative D call TRBD1 (7 bases). This CDR3 contains 13 residues. V was clipped by 4 bases and J by 5 bases, with 12 bases between them. The V gene's germline CDR1 is GTSNPN and CDR2 SVGIG (reference sequence). DNA for the CDR3: TGTGCCTGGAATCAGGGGGGACACAATGAGCAGTTCTTC. It encodes CAWNQGGHNEQFF.

J is TRBJ1-6 and V is TRBV6-5; tentative D call: TRBD1 (6 bases). V lost 2 bases and J 5 bases, leaving 10 bases between the germline ends. Germline V CDR1 and CDR2: MNHEY, SVGAGI. This CDR3 comprises 15 residues. In nucleotides, the CDR3 is TGTGCCAGCAGTTACCAGGACAGAAATAATTCACCCCTCCACTTT. This encodes CASSYQDRNNSPLHF.

The V call is TRBV5-1, the J call TRBJ2-3; TRBD1 might be the D (5 bases). Trimming cost V 0 bases and J 0 bases, with 11 bases left between them. The CDR3 sequence is 16 residues long. Germline V CDR1 and CDR2: SGHRS, YFSETQ. CDR3 residues: CASSLGQPTSTDTQYF. CDR3 DNA: TGCGCCAGCAGCTTGGGACAGCCAACTAGCACAGATACGCAGTATTTT.

This sequence joins TRBV19 and TRBJ2-7; the D gene is possibly TRBD1 (5 bases). Trimming took off 4 bases at V and 4 bases at J, with 11 bases between the two ends. Per the germline V gene, CDR1 is LNHDA and CDR2 is SQIVND (reference sequence). The CDR3 contains 13 residues. The CDR3 loop is CASSNRGIYEQYF. Written as DNA, the CDR3 is TGTGCCAGTAGTAATAGGGGTATATACGAGCAGTACTTC.

The CDR3 DNA sequence: TGTGCCAGCAGCTTAGGTGGCGGGATTCAAGAGACCCAGTACTTC. This gives the protein CASSLGGGIQETQYF. This chain links TRBV7-2 with TRBJ2-5; weak D call: TRBD2 (6 bases). This CDR3 has 15 amino acids. Per the germline V gene, CDR1 is SGHTA and CDR2 is FQGNSA. V was pared by 1 base and J by 2 bases, with 11 bases between.

This clone appeared a single time. This chain links TRBV25-1 with TRBJ2-4; 13 positions agree with TRBD2. Germline values: CDR1 MGHDK, CDR2 SYGVNS. The J segment lost 9 bases and the V segment lost 1 base, leaving 3 bases of the junction unmatched. There are 15 residues in the CDR3. Here the CDR3 reads CASSESLAGGRIQYF. CDR3 DNA: TGTGCCAGCAGTGAATCACTAGCGGGAGGGCGCATTCAGTACTTC.

The CDR3 protein is CASSELLTGANVLTF. The CDR3, as DNA: TGTGCCAGCTCAGAACTTTTGACTGGGGCCAACGTCCTGACTTTC. V is TRBV18 and J is TRBJ2-6; no definite D call. This CDR3 spans 15 amino acids. Germline values: CDR1 KGHSH, CDR2 LQKENI. Trimming took 5 bases from V and 2 from J, leaving 10 bases between them.

The chain links TRBV10-2 to TRBJ2-3; 7 nucleotides align to TRBD1. With 6 bases clipped from V and 5 bases from J, the junction kept 8 bases outside the gene matches. In germline, CDR1 is WSHSY, CDR2 SAAADI. This CDR3 comprises 14 residues. The CDR3 nucleotides read TGCGCCAGCAGCGAGGGACAGACCCGAGATACGCAGTATTTT. It encodes CASSEGQTRDTQYF.

The V and J genes are TRBV20-1 and TRBJ2-2, with a possible D match to TRBD1 (5 bases). Trimming pared 3 bases from V and 2 bases from J, leaving 16 bases between. Germline V gene lookup returns CDR1 DFQATT and CDR2 SNEGSKA (reference sequence). CDR3 length: 16 amino acids. The CDR3, as DNA: TGCAGTGCTAGTCCCCCCCAGGGTCCAAACACCGGGGAGCTGTTTTTT. Translated, it gives CSASPPQGPNTGELFF.

The chain links TRBV29-1 to TRBJ2-7; 10 positions agree with TRBD2. Losses at the gene ends were 4 bases for V and 4 bases for J; bases not matched to a gene: 4. Looked up from germline, CDR1 is SQVTM and CDR2 is ANQGSEA. There are 13 residues in the CDR3. The CDR3 DNA is TGCAGCGTTGCTAGCGGGAGATCGTACGAGCAGTACTTC. Translation gives CSVASGRSYEQYF.

V is TRBV20-1 and J is TRBJ2-7; D possibly corresponds to TRBD2 (5 bases). The germline V and J ends were trimmed by 3 bases and 3 bases, with 15 bases remaining between them. This CDR3 comprises 14 residues. CDR1 and CDR2 from the germline V gene are DFQATT and SNEGSKA (reference sequence). This chain's CDR3 is CSASKTTTIYEQYF. The CDR3, as DNA: TGCAGTGCTAGTAAGACTACCACAATCTACGAGCAGTACTTC.

The chain uses TRBV7-6 and TRBJ2-5; 8 nucleotides match TRBD1. The trim removed 1 base at V and 5 bases at J, leaving 3 bases unmatched. From germline, CDR1 is SGHVS and CDR2 FNYEAQ. The CDR3 runs 14 residues. CDR3 sequence reads: CASSLDPGGETQYF. Here the CDR3 DNA reads TGTGCCAGCAGCTTAGATCCAGGGGGCGAGACCCAGTACTTC.

The chain is built from TRBV18 and TRBJ1-1, with a tentative D call TRBD1 (6 bases). Trimming took off 3 bases at V and 9 bases at J, with 23 bases between the two ends. The germline gives CDR1 KGHSH, CDR2 LQKENI. The CDR3 runs 16 residues. CDR3 amino acids: CASSPSSGSAGAQAFF. Written as DNA, the CDR3 is TGTGCCAGCTCACCGAGCTCAGGAAGCGCGGGGGCGCAAGCTTTCTTT.

The chain joins TRBV11-2 to TRBJ2-1; 7 bases align to TRBD2. This CDR3 has 15 residues. The junction had 6 bases not matched to a gene; V was cut back by 1 base and J by 6 bases. The V gene's germline CDR1 is SGHAT and CDR2 FQNNGV. This CDR3 is CASSLGGGVVNEQFF. CDR3 coding DNA: TGTGCCAGCAGCTTAGGGGGGGGAGTTGTCAATGAGCAGTTCTTC.

V is TRBV11-2 and J is TRBJ2-1, with 11 nucleotides matching TRBD2. J was trimmed by 4 bases and V by 7 bases; bases with no gene match: 3. Looked up from germline, CDR1 is SGHAT and CDR2 is FQNNGV. This CDR3 spans 14 amino acids. Here the CDR3 DNA reads TGTGCCAGCAAATTAGCGGGAGGGTACAATGAGCAGTTCTTC. As protein: CASKLAGGYNEQFF.

This sequence joins TRBV7-9 and TRBJ2-7; 10 nucleotides align to TRBD2. V trimming: 4 bases; J trimming: 4 bases; junction bases outside the gene matches: 10. The CDR3 is 16 residues long. From germline, CDR1 is SEHNR and CDR2 FQNEAQ (reference sequence). The CDR3 nucleotides read TGTGCCAGCAGCTCCCGCTCCCTAGCGGGAGAGTACGAGCAGTACTTC. Amino acid sequence: CASSSRSLAGEYEQYF.

The chain recombines TRBV28 with TRBJ1-5; tentatively, D is TRBD1 (6 bases). V was shortened by 6 bases and J by 6 bases, with 15 bases between the two germline ends. This CDR3 comprises 14 residues. Per the germline V gene, CDR1 is MDHEN and CDR2 is SYDVKM. The CDR3 DNA follows: TGTGCCAGCAGAGAGGGGGAATCGGGTCAGCCCCAGCATTTT. Its translation: CASREGESGQPQHF.

The chain employs TRBV28 and TRBJ2-1, with 10 bases that match TRBD2. J lost 7 bases, V lost 2 bases, and 5 bases had no gene match. Germline-derived CDR1 and CDR2 are MDHEN and SYDVKM. CDR3 length: 15 residues. CDR3 amino acids: CASSLPSGSLNEQFF. The CDR3 region has the DNA TGTGCCAGCAGTTTACCTAGCGGGAGCTTAAATGAGCAGTTCTTC. Full variable domain (outside the CDR3, taken from reference TRBV28 and TRBJ2-1): DVKVTQSSRYLVKRTGEKVFLECVQDMDHENMFWYRQDPGLGLRLIYFSYDVKMKEKGDIPEGYSVSREKKERFSLILESASTNQTSMYLCASSLPSGSLNEQFFGPGTRLTVL.

This rearrangement joins TRBV5-1 to TRBJ1-3; no reliable D call. CDR3 length: 14 amino acids. Trimming shortened V by 5 bases and J by 2 bases, and 11 bases separated the two germline ends. CDR1 SGHRS and CDR2 YFSETQ come from the germline V gene. CDR3 amino acids: CASSNNQAGNTIYF. The CDR3 DNA follows: TGCGCCAGCAGTAACAACCAGGCTGGAAACACCATATATTTT.

This clone was seen a single time. The CDR3 here is CASSSTTYSGNQPQHF. DNA for the CDR3: TGTGCCAGTAGTTCCACGACTTATTCGGGCAATCAGCCCCAGCATTTT. The rearrangement links TRBV19 to TRBJ1-5; unclear D gene. The length of the CDR3 is 16 residues. Per the germline V gene, CDR1 is LNHDA and CDR2 is SQIVND (reference sequence). Trimming stripped 5 bases from V and 2 bases from J, with 16 bases between.

This chain connects TRBV29-1 to TRBJ2-7; possibly TRBD1 for D (5 bases). The germline V gene encodes CDR1 SQVTM and CDR2 ANQGSEA. The length of the CDR3 is 15 residues. V was clipped by 3 bases and J by 4 bases, with 19 bases between them. The CDR3 sequence is CSVDPDTSPTYEQYF. CDR3 nucleotide sequence: TGCAGCGTTGACCCGGACACTTCCCCAACGTACGAGCAGTACTTC.

This clone occurred once. The V call is TRBV6-6, the J call TRBJ1-2; D is perhaps TRBD1 (5 bases). Between the trimmed V and J ends, which lost 5 bases and 7 bases, there was a span of 14 bases. Germline CDR1 and CDR2: MNHNY and SVGAGI (reference sequence). CDR3 size: 13 residues. The CDR3 reads CASSKHPGFGYTF. The CDR3 DNA follows: TGTGCCAGCAGTAAACACCCAGGGTTTGGCTACACCTTC.

CDR3 DNA sequence: TGTGCCAGCAGCCCCCGCGGGAGGTTGATAGATACGCAGTATTTT. It codes for CASSPRGRLIDTQYF. This rearrangement joins TRBV3-1 (or the pseudogene TRBV3-2) to TRBJ2-3; 8 positions agree with TRBD2. Germline V CDR1 and CDR2: LGHDT, YNNKEL (reference sequence). Trimming removed 4 bases from V and 5 bases from J; junction bases left unmatched: 8. This CDR3 has 15 amino acids.

The chain employs TRBV5-4 and TRBJ2-3; 7 bases match TRBD2. This CDR3 region has 18 residues. With V trimmed by 0 bases and J by 2 bases, 12 bases remained unmatched. Per the germline V gene, CDR1 is SGHNT and CDR2 is YYREEE (reference sequence). This CDR3 reads CASSLGLAAHQTTDTQYF. CDR3 bases: TGTGCCAGCAGCTTGGGCCTAGCGGCACACCAAACCACAGATACGCAGTATTTT.

Only one count was recorded for this clone. The chain recombines TRBV28 with TRBJ2-7, with D hard to call. Germline-derived CDR1 and CDR2 are MDHEN and SYDVKM. The V end was cut by 2 bases, the J end by 7 bases, with 24 bases between. This CDR3 contains 17 residues. The CDR3 DNA is TGTGCCAGCAGTTTACCCTCTATGCGGCGGTGGTACGGGGAGCAGTACTTC. It is translated as CASSLPSMRRWYGEQYF.

The chain is built from TRBV7-8 and TRBJ2-7; a weak D match, TRBD2 (6 bases). The CDR3 runs to 15 residues. With 1 base removed from V and 1 base from J, the gap between germline ends came to 11 bases. Germline V lookup: CDR1 SGHVS, CDR2 FQNEAQ. The CDR3 sequence: CASSLGAGPSYEQYF. The CDR3, as DNA: TGTGCCAGCAGCTTAGGGGCGGGACCTTCCTACGAGCAGTACTTC.

This clone was counted a few times. V is TRBV11-2 and J is TRBJ1-1; a possible D gene is TRBD1 (6 bases). Germline CDR1 SGHAT, CDR2 FQNNGV. V lost 1 base to trimming and J lost 6 bases, with 12 bases between them. The CDR3 spans 14 residues. The CDR3 reads CASSLVAGAPEAFF. CDR3 DNA: TGTGCCAGCAGCTTAGTTGCGGGGGCGCCTGAAGCTTTCTTT.

The chain has TRBV2 and TRBJ1-5; the D gene is possibly TRBD1 (5 bases). The CDR3 spans 15 residues. V lost 2 bases, J lost 2 bases, and 10 bases lay in between. Germline V gene sequence: CDR1 SNHLY, CDR2 FYNNEI. The CDR3 region is CASSEQQGGNQPQHF. In nucleotides, the CDR3 is TGTGCCAGCAGTGAACAGCAGGGTGGCAATCAGCCCCAGCATTTT.